A selection of T cell receptor beta chains follows, all from one sample in a study of graft-versus-host responses after intestinal transplantation. The antigens for these receptors are not known. Only in-frame clones appear in the TCRdb table, and some are missing; sequencing was by immunoSEQ multiplex PCR. The table shows roughly 89,000 clones, with 90% to 95% occurring only once. The sample was unstimulated CD4+ T cells sorted from spleen or lymph node cells, taken before intestinal transplant. These receptors were obtained from a human donor who received an intestinal transplant. Both conserved end residues are part of each CDR3. Fields, in order: clone size, D gene, V gene, J gene, CDR3 protein, CDR3 DNA. D genes are given only for firm matches. Some rows have no size entry. The others give once, few or many, or a class for an expanded clone.

size: -
D: -
V: TRBV9
J: TRBJ1-1
CDR3: CASSPRVENTEAFF
DNA: TGTGCCAGCAGCCCGAGAGTCGAGAACACTGAAGCTTTCTTT

size: -
D: TRBD1
V: TRBV9
J: TRBJ2-7
CDR3: CASSVATFLGQGGSYEQYF
DNA: TGTGCCAGCAGCGTAGCTACCTTTCTGGGACAGGGGGGGAGCTACGAGCAGTACTTC

size: -
D: -
V: TRBV7-2
J: TRBJ1-1
CDR3: CASSKNAQLLNTEAFF
DNA: TGTGCCAGCAGCAAAAATGCACAGTTATTGAACACTGAAGCTTTCTTT

size: -
D: -
V: TRBV5-1
J: TRBJ1-2
CDR3: CASSLAAGVDGYTF
DNA: TGCGCCAGCAGCTTGGCCGCAGGGGTTGATGGCTACACCTTC

size: -
D: TRBD1
V: TRBV4-3
J: TRBJ1-1
CDR3: CASSHDRGALGAFF
DNA: TGCGCCAGCAGCCATGACAGGGGGGCTTTAGGCGCTTTCTTT

size: few
D: -
V: TRBV6-6
J: TRBJ2-7
CDR3: CASSFTGTTYEQYF
DNA: TGTGCCAGCAGTTTTACAGGGACCACCTACGAGCAGTACTTC

size: -
D: TRBD2
V: TRBV5-1
J: TRBJ2-1
CDR3: CASSLSVWGGRNEQFF
DNA: TGCGCCAGCAGTCTCTCCGTGTGGGGGGGTCGCAATGAGCAGTTCTTC

size: once
D: -
V: TRBV30
J: TRBJ1-2
CDR3: CACSRGYGYTF
DNA: TGTGCCTGCAGCCGGGGGTATGGCTACACCTTC

size: -
D: -
V: TRBV9
J: TRBJ2-7
CDR3: CASPRSSYEQYF
DNA: TGTGCCAGCCCCCGGAGCTCCTACGAGCAGTACTTC

size: -
D: -
V: TRBV7-9
J: TRBJ1-1
CDR3: CASSLEPGRNTEAFF
DNA: TGTGCCAGCAGCTTAGAGCCGGGTCGGAACACTGAAGCTTTCTTT

size: -
D: -
V: TRBV5-5
J: TRBJ2-7
CDR3: CASSLSLPGTHRARTYEQYF
DNA: TGTGCCAGCAGCTTAAGCTTACCGGGGACACACCGCGCACGTACCTACGAGCAGTACTTC

size: -
D: -
V: TRBV2
J: TRBJ1-2
CDR3: CASSETGYGGYTF
DNA: TGTGCCAGCTCTGAAACAGGGTATGGGGGCTACACCTTC

size: -
D: -
V: TRBV28
J: TRBJ1-1
CDR3: CASRDSMNTEAFF
DNA: TGTGCCAGCAGGGACAGCATGAACACTGAAGCTTTCTTT

size: -
D: TRBD2
V: TRBV7-9
J: TRBJ2-1
CDR3: CASSLYSSGGAYEQFF
DNA: TGTGCCAGCAGCTTGTATTCTAGCGGGGGGGCGTATGAGCAGTTCTTC

size: -
D: TRBD1
V: TRBV18
J: TRBJ2-2
CDR3: CASSPSYGQGNTGELFF
DNA: TGTGCCAGCTCACCAAGTTACGGACAGGGTAACACCGGGGAGCTGTTTTTT

size: -
D: -
V: TRBV18
J: TRBJ2-2
CDR3: CASSPQRTGELFF
DNA: TGTGCCAGCTCACCGCAGAGGACCGGGGAGCTGTTTTTT

size: few
D: -
V: TRBV27
J: TRBJ2-7
CDR3: CASSLRTAISYEQYF
DNA: TGTGCCAGCAGTTTAAGGACAGCCATCTCCTACGAGCAGTACTTC

size: once
D: TRBD1
V: TRBV19
J: TRBJ2-4
CDR3: CASSIRTGDSLNIQYF
DNA: TGTGCCAGTAGTATCCGGACAGGGGATAGTTTGAACATTCAGTACTTC